This T cell receptor beta chain comes out of a study of shared clonotypes between healthy human individuals. Using approximately 200 ng DNA, 32,000 or so T cell genomes, the sorted-subset replicate PCRs were run. TCRdb keeps only in-frame clones here, not all; method: immunoSEQ multiplex PCR. The sample contains over 2,000,000 clones, about 94% of which appear only once. Study findings and constraints: Naive CD4 clonotypes overlapped across a few donors at roughly 4.5%.

The CDR3 is made up of 14 amino acids. In germline, CDR1 is MNHEY, CDR2 SVGAGI. The V end lost 2 bases, the J end lost 2 bases, and 9 bases lay between the germline ends. With respect to this clone: Antigen: not known. In the same sample, other DNA sequences code for this CDR3.

Naivety among CD8 cells was defined by CD45RO negativity and positive CCR7 selection, thereby excluding terminally differentiated effector memory CD45RA+ cells. The specimen was naive CD8+ T cells from PBMCs. This chain uses TRBV6-5 with TRBJ2-5; no reliable D call. This receptor was obtained from a man in his late teens or twenties in good health. Some clones in this sample may be carry-over from other donors' samples. This CDR3 is CASSYVGSQETQYF. DNA of the CDR3: TGTGCCAGCAGTTACGTCGGCAGTCAAGAGACCCAGTACTTC.